These T cell receptor beta chains were read from a single sample in a study of cytomegalovirus exposure and HLA in healthy donors. Clones were read by immunoSEQ multiplex PCR, and TCRdb kept only the in-frame ones, dropping some. Here the sample spans 210,000 or so clones, about 85% being singletons. The sequenced material came from PBMCs. All receptors derive from a girl aged 2 to 10 in good health and CMV-seronegative. The conserved cysteine and the conserved F or W are not part of the CDR3 here. Part of the rows lack a size; the others show once, few, many or a class for expanded clones.

TRBV5-1,NA,TRBJ2-3,ASRGGLAGGDTQY
TRBV7-9,NA,TRBJ2-2,ASSSGLAGRTGELF
TRBV5-5,NA,TRBJ2-7,ASKEMGAYEQY
TRBV21-1,NA,TRBJ1-2,ASSNPGGAPYGYT
TRBV30,NA,TRBJ1-4,AWSPGTGEKLF
TRBV19,NA,TRBJ1-4,ASSSGKTNEKLF
TRBV6-4,NA,TRBJ1-6,ASSPSTGGRNSPLH
TRBV7-9,NA,TRBJ1-5,ASSLGQYSNQPQH
TRBV30,once,TRBJ2-6,AWSVQGRFSGANVLT
TRBV7-2,NA,TRBJ2-1,ASSLRRGMDNEQF
TRBV4-1,NA,TRBJ2-1,ASSQVPSGSYNEQF
TRBV4-1,once,TRBJ2-3,ASSQGPGTSVFTDTQY
TRBV7-2,NA,TRBJ2-1,ASSSTGTSYNEQF
TRBV6-5,NA,TRBJ1-2,ASRDKGYGYT
TRBV5-1,once,TRBJ2-5,ASSSLGQNQETQY
TRBV6-5,few,TRBJ2-7,ASSLHKFAYEQY
TRBV28,NA,TRBJ1-1,ASTSSPSFEAF
TRBV18,NA,TRBJ1-5,ASSPGTEPQH
TRBV6-6,few,TRBJ2-3,ASSYRGLSTDTQY
TRBV5-1,few,TRBJ2-5,ASSGVGGKREWGQETQY
TRBV19,NA,TRBJ2-3,ASRDRLIVADTQY
TRBV7-6,NA,TRBJ2-7,ASSFRTGGGEQY
TRBV27,once,TRBJ1-6,ASRAAGSLFSYNSPLH
TRBV2,NA,TRBJ2-2,ASRPGTGTGELF
TRBV5-1,once,TRBJ2-7,ANRQDYYEQY
TRBV10-1,NA,TRBJ1-3,ASSEATGTGNTIY
TRBV7-2,NA,TRBJ1-1,ASSLRSRGSTEAF
TRBV5-4,few,TRBJ1-2,ASSWGTGRWDGYT
TRBV6-6,NA,TRBJ2-7,ASSYIPVRFHEQY
TRBV7-8,NA,TRBJ2-3,ASSTLQGTDTQY